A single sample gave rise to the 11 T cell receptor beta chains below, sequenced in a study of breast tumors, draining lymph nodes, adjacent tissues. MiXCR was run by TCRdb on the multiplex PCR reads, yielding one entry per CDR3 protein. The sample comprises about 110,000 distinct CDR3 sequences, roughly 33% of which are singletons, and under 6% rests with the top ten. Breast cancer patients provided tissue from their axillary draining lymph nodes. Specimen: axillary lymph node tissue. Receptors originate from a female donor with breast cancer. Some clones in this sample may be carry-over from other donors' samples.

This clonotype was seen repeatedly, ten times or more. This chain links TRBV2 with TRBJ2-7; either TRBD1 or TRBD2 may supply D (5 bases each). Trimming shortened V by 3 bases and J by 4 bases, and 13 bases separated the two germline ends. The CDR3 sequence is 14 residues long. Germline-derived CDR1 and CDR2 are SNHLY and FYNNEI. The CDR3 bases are TGTGCCAGCAGTGATAATTCAGGGAGATACGAGCAGTACTTC. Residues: CASSDNSGRYEQYF.

The CDR3 loop is CASSWRGATAEAFF. For the CDR3, the DNA is TGTGCCAGCAGTTGGCGGGGTGCAACGGCGGAAGCTTTCTTT. The chain uses TRBV25-1 and TRBJ1-1; D remains ambiguous. The CDR3 has 14 residues. V was trimmed by 5 bases and J by 8 bases, leaving 18 bases between them. Germline CDR1 MGHDK, CDR2 SYGVNS.

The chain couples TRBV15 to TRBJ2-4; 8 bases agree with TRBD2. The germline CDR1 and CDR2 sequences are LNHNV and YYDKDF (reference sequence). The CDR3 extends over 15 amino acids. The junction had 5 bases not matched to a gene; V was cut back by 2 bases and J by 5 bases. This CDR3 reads CATSRTPGLENIQYF. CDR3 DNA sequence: TGTGCCACCAGCAGAACGCCGGGACTAGAAAACATTCAGTACTTC.

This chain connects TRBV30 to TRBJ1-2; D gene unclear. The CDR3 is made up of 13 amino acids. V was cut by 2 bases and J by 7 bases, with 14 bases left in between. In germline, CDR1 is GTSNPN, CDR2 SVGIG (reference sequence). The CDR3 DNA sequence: TGTGCCTGGAGTATCCCCTCCAAAACTGGCTACACCTTC. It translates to CAWSIPSKTGYTF.

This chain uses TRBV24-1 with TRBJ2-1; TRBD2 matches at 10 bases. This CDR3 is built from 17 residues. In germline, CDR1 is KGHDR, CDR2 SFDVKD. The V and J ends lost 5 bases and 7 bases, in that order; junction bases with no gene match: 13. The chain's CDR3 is CATSADGLAAPSNEQFF. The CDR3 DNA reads TGTGCCACCAGTGCCGATGGACTAGCGGCCCCTTCGAATGAGCAGTTCTTC.

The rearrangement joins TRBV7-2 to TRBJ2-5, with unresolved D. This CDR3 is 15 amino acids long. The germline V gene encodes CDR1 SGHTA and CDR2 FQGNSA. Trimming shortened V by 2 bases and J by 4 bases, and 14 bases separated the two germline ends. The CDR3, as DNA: TGTGCCAGCAGCTTATGGCAGCATTCCCCAGAGACCCAGTACTTC. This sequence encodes CASSLWQHSPETQYF.

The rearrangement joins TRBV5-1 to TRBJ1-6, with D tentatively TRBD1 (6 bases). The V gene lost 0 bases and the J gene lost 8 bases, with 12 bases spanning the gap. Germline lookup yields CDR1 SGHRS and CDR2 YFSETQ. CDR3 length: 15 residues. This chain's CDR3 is CASSLDGGHDSPLHF. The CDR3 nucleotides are TGCGCCAGCAGCTTGGACGGGGGGCACGATTCACCCCTCCACTTT.

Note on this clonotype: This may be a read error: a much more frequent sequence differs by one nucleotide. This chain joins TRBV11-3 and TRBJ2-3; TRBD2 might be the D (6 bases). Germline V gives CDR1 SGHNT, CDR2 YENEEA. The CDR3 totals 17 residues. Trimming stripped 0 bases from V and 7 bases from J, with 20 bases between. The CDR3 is CASSLDRTTGSGHTQYF. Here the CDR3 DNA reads TGTGCCAGCAGCTTAGACAGGACTACCGGGAGTGGGCATACGCAGTATTTT.

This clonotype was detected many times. For the CDR3, the DNA is TGTGCCAGCAGTCCCGGACAGGCAACTAATGAAAAACTGTTTTTT. This encodes CASSPGQATNEKLFF. The chain combines TRBV27 with TRBJ1-4; 7 nucleotides line up with TRBD1. The CDR3 loop spans 15 amino acids. The V segment lost 5 bases and the J segment 0 bases; nucleotides outside the gene matches: 3. Germline-derived CDR1 and CDR2 are MNHEY and SMNVEV (reference sequence). Based on the CDR3 plus reference TRBV27 and TRBJ1-4, the full variable domain is EAQVTQNPRYLITVTGKKLTVTCSQNMNHEYMSWYRQDPGLGLRQIYYSMNVEVTDKGDVPEGYKVSRKEKRNFPLILESPSPNQTSLYFCASSPGQATNEKLFFGSGTQLSVL.

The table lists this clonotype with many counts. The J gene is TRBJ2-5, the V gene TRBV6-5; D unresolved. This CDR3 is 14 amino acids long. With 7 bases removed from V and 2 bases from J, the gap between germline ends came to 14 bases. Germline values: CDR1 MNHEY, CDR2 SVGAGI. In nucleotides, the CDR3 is TGTGCCAGCAACGCCTGGGCAGGTCAAGAGACCCAGTACTTC. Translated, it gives CASNAWAGQETQYF.

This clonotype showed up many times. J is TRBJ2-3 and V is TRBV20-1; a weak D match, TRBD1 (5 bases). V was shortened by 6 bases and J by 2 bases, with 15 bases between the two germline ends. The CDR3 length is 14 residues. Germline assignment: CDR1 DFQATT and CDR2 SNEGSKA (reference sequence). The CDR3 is CSAILGLHTDTQYF. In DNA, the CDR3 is TGCAGTGCCATCTTGGGGCTACACACAGATACGCAGTATTTT.